The 18 T cell receptor beta chains presented below share a single source sample, sequenced in a study of blood T cell repertoires in COVID-19. The protocol was immunoSEQ multiplex PCR, while the TCRdb copy is restricted to in-frame clones and leaves out a portion. Of around 170,000 clones in the sample, roughly four fifths were seen once. Specimen: peripheral blood. The receptors shown here come from a woman in her 40s with acute or convalescent COVID-19.

The J gene is TRBJ2-2, the V gene TRBV7-9, with D hard to call. Trimming stripped 6 bases from V and 1 base from J, with 6 bases between. CDR3 length: 13 residues. CDR1 and CDR2 from the germline V gene are SEHNR and FQNEAQ (reference sequence). The CDR3 nucleotides are TGTGCCAGCAGTCCACAGAACACCGGGGAGCTGTTTTTT. It translates to CASSPQNTGELFF.

The rearrangement links TRBV11-2 to TRBJ2-1; 8 nucleotides align to TRBD1. The CDR3 spans 16 residues. Germline CDR1 is SGHAT and CDR2 is FQNNGV. V lost 1 base, J lost 7 bases, and 9 bases stayed unmatched. CDR3 loop: CASSLAGTGQKNEQFF. CDR3 nucleotides: TGTGCCAGCAGCTTAGCCGGGACAGGACAAAAGAATGAGCAGTTCTTC.

V gene TRBV12-3 or TRBV12-4 combines with J gene TRBJ1-6, with TRBD1 matching 8 bases. With 10 bases clipped from V and 7 bases from J, the junction kept 6 bases outside the gene matches. The CDR3 contains 13 residues. CDR3 bases: TGTGCCACCCGACAGGGGCGGAATTCACCCCTCCACTTT. This encodes CATRQGRNSPLHF.

This sequence joins TRBV21-1 and TRBJ2-6; no DNA check was done on the table's D call, TRBD2. TRBV21-1 is a pseudogene. The CDR3 is made up of 18 amino acids. The CDR3 loop reads CASSKRRGGNSGANVLTF. The CDR3 bases are TGTGCCAGCAGCAAACGCCGTGGAGGCAACTCTGGGGCCAACGTCCTGACTTTC.

V gene TRBV3-1 (or the pseudogene TRBV3-2) combines with J gene TRBJ2-7; D unclear. Germline values: CDR1 LGHDT, CDR2 YNNKEL (reference sequence). With 3 bases removed from V and 5 bases from J, the gap between germline ends came to 8 bases. This CDR3 spans 12 amino acids. The CDR3 spells CASSHRVNEQYF. Written as DNA, the CDR3 is TGTGCCAGCAGCCACCGCGTGAACGAGCAGTACTTC.

The J gene is TRBJ1-3, the V gene TRBV18, with D possibly being TRBD1 (6 bases). V shed 3 bases and J shed 4 bases, with 16 bases lying between them. Germline V CDR1 and CDR2: KGHSH, LQKENI. The CDR3 loop spans 16 amino acids. This CDR3 is CASSPRGGAPGNTIYF. In DNA, the CDR3 is TGTGCCAGCTCACCTCGGGGGGGCGCACCCGGAAACACCATATATTTT.

The chain links TRBV11-2 to TRBJ1-1; maybe TRBD1 (5 bases). Germline V gene sequence: CDR1 SGHAT, CDR2 FQNNGV. CDR3 length: 12 residues. V dropped 5 bases and J dropped 11 bases, with 15 bases sitting between them. For the CDR3, the DNA is TGTGCCAGCAGCCCCCGGTGGGGCCCGGCTTTCTTT. Protein product: CASSPRWGPAFF.

This chain joins TRBV5-1 and TRBJ1-6, with 9 bases lining up with TRBD1. The CDR3 sequence is 16 residues long. Losses at the gene ends were 0 bases for V and 9 bases for J; bases not matched to a gene: 7. CDR1 and CDR2 (germline): SGHRS, YFSETQ. CDR3 amino acids: CASSLGQGGSSSPLHF. The DNA of the CDR3 is TGCGCCAGCAGCTTGGGACAGGGGGGAAGTAGTTCACCCCTCCACTTT.

The V and J genes are TRBV28 and TRBJ1-1; TRBD1 matches 7 bases. V gave up 6 bases and J gave up 1 base; unmatched junction bases: 8. The CDR3 has 15 amino acids. In germline, CDR1 is MDHEN, CDR2 SYDVKM. Written as DNA, the CDR3 is TGTGCCAGCAGCCTTACTCAGGGGGGGAACACTGAAGCTTTCTTT. As protein: CASSLTQGGNTEAFF. The full variable domain, in which reference TRBV28 and TRBJ1-1 provide the parts outside the CDR3, is DVKVTQSSRYLVKRTGEKVFLECVQDMDHENMFWYRQDPGLGLRLIYFSYDVKMKEKGDIPEGYSVSREKKERFSLILESASTNQTSMYLCASSLTQGGNTEAFFGQGTRLTVV.

The chain carries TRBV6-1 and TRBJ1-3; 10 nucleotides match TRBD1. With V trimmed by 1 base and J by 1 base, 4 bases remained unmatched. There are 17 residues in the CDR3. Germline CDR1 and CDR2: MNHNS and SASEGT. The CDR3 here is CASSEGQGALSGNTIYF. The CDR3, as DNA: TGTGCCAGCAGTGAAGGACAGGGGGCCCTTTCTGGAAACACCATATATTTT.

The chain has TRBV5-1 and TRBJ2-2; 8 bases are a match to TRBD1. Trimming took 3 bases from V and 5 from J; bases not matched to a gene: 6. This CDR3 comprises 15 residues. Germline V gives CDR1 SGHRS, CDR2 YFSETQ. The DNA of the CDR3 is TGCGCCAGCAGCTCCGGACAGGGATGGACCGGGGAGCTGTTTTTT. As protein: CASSSGQGWTGELFF.

J is TRBJ1-3 and V is TRBV6-5, with D perhaps TRBD1 (5 bases). The germline V gene has CDR1 MNHEY and CDR2 SVGAGI. The CDR3 runs 15 residues. The ends were cut back, 5 bases at V and 3 bases at J, with 14 bases in the middle. The CDR3 nucleotides read TGTGCCAGCAGTACCATGACAGAGTATGGAAACACCATATATTTT. Amino acid sequence: CASSTMTEYGNTIYF.

The chain is built from TRBV6-1 and TRBJ2-5, with 7 positions matching TRBD2. The CDR3 has 15 amino acids. J was trimmed by 5 bases and V by 2 bases; bases with no gene match: 8. Germline CDR1 MNHNS, CDR2 SASEGT. The CDR3 region has the DNA TGTGCCAGCAGTGAAACGATGGGGGGGGTGGAGACCCAGTACTTC. Amino acid sequence: CASSETMGGVETQYF.

V and J are TRBV28 and TRBJ2-1, with no clear D. The germline V gene encodes CDR1 MDHEN and CDR2 SYDVKM. Trimming took off 3 bases at V and 4 bases at J, with 22 bases between the two ends. The length of the CDR3 is 18 residues. The CDR3: CASSFRSQRVRSYNEQFF. In DNA form, the CDR3 reads TGTGCCAGCAGTTTTCGGTCACAACGGGTGAGGAGTTACAATGAGCAGTTCTTC.

The chain uses TRBV5-1 and TRBJ1-5; 7 positions agree with TRBD1. The CDR3 sequence is 14 residues long. The V segment lost 4 bases and the J segment 3 bases; nucleotides outside the gene matches: 4. The germline V gene has CDR1 SGHRS and CDR2 YFSETQ. The CDR3 here is CASSPQGDNQPQHF. DNA of the CDR3: TGCGCCAGCAGCCCCCAGGGGGACAATCAGCCCCAGCATTTT.

V usage is TRBV5-1 and J usage is TRBJ2-3; D is undetermined. The CDR3 extends over 13 amino acids. The V end lost 1 base, the J end lost 2 bases, and 5 bases lay between the germline ends. Germline V gene sequence: CDR1 SGHRS, CDR2 YFSETQ. CDR3 DNA sequence: TGCGCCAGCAGCTTGCAGAACACAGATACGCAGTATTTT. As protein: CASSLQNTDTQYF.

The rearrangement joins TRBV28 to TRBJ1-5; the D is unclear. V was shortened by 7 bases and J by 0 bases, with 13 bases between the two germline ends. CDR1 MDHEN and CDR2 SYDVKM come from the germline V gene. The CDR3 totals 15 residues. CDR3 residues: CASILGSNSNQPQHF. CDR3 bases: TGTGCCAGCATCCTCGGGAGCAATAGCAATCAGCCCCAGCATTTT.

Only a few counts were recorded for this clone. The chain joins TRBV19 to TRBJ1-2; D is unclear. CDR1 is LNHDA and CDR2 is SQIVND in the germline V gene (reference sequence). There are 13 residues in the CDR3. V shed 5 bases and J shed 4 bases, with 11 bases lying between them. For the CDR3, the DNA is TGTGCCAGTAGTGTTGTGGGCAGCTATGGCTACACCTTC. Translated: CASSVVGSYGYTF.